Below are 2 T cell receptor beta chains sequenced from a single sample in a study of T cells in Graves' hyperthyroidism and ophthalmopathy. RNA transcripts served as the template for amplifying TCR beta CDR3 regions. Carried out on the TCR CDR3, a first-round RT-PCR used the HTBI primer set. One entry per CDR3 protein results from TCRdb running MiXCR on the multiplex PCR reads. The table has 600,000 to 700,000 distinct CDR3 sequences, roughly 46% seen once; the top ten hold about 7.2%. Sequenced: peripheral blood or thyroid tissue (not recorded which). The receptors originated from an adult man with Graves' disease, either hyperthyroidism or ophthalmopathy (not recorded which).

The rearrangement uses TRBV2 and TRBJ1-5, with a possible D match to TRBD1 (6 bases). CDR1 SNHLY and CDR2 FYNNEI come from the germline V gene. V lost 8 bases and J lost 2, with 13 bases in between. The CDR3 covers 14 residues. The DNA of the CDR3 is TGTGCCAGCCTGTCTGCAGGGGGCAATCAGCCCCAGCATTTT. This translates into CASLSAGGNQPQHF.

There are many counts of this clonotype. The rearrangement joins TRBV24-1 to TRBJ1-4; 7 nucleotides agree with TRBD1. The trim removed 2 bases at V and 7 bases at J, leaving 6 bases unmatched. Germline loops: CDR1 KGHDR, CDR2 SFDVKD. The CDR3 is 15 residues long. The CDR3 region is CATSDSGTAAEKLFF. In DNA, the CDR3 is TGTGCCACCAGTGATTCCGGGACAGCGGCTGAAAAACTGTTTTTT.